This T cell receptor beta chain derives from a study of molecular identifiers for immune sequencing clone quantification (dated by TCRdb to 2016 to 2019). About the study as a whole: For a replicate experiment, RNA from roughly 18,000 or 92,000 naive CD8 T cells was divided into five aliquots, and four of the five aliquots were sequenced. This methods study benchmarked molecular-identifier clustering-based TCR repertoire sequencing (MIDCIRS) and TCR RNA copy counting, using CD8 T cells to do so.

The germline V gene encodes CDR1 MNHEY and CDR2 SMNVEV (reference sequence). From cysteine to phenylalanine, the CDR3 is 14 amino acids long. Just CDR3 DNA is preserved here, 42 bases in frame from base 1. The protocol used for the library was PCR. This sample was sequenced with a NextSeq 500. Preparation of bulk TCR libraries followed a previously described approach, with the TCR primers listed in Table S5. Purification of total RNA was performed with the Qiagen AllPrep DNA/RNA kit. Before any analysis, reads coming from multiple sequencing runs of the same library were combined into one pool. Per the original workflow: Reads were retained only if their TCR constant sequence matched exactly, and those retained reads were trimmed to 150 nt and grouped according to their 12-nt molecular barcodes. Reads in each barcode group were sub-clustered using a 15% Levenshtein threshold, and a quality-weighted consensus sequence was built for each RNA molecule. Non-functional sequences were discarded, and so were lower-count sequences lying one edit away from another sequence. Based on fitting two negative binomial distributions, any barcode sub-cluster with under 20% of the maximum read count was discarded. TCRdb's own reprocessing of the public reads used fastp at Q25 and MiXCR and kept productive beta chains. Records with the same CDR3 protein are collapsed into one entry carrying the most frequent genes and DNA. TCRdb's processing, not the study's, gives the V and J calls here. Here the sample has about 510,000 distinct CDR3 sequences; roughly 25% occur a single time. The ten largest clones add up to roughly 0.77% of the sample.

Libraries of naive CD8 T cells were built from approximately 22,000 to 940,000 sorted cells, with 10%, 30% or 50% of the purified RNA used. On a BD FACSAria II, naive CD8 T cells were FACS-sorted as CD8+CD4-CCR7+CD45RA+ and collected into RLT Plus buffer. Around 10 TCR copies' worth of Jurkat RNA were spiked into roughly 17,000-1,100,000 naive CD8 T cell samples to test detection sensitivity. Enrichment of CD8 T cells was done with RosetteSep CD8+ T Cell Enrichment Cocktail plus Ficoll-Paque, and ACK red cell lysis came afterward. Comments on this clonotype: Its antigen is not yet known. One end of the junction varies from germline; a read error may be responsible.

Paper-wide results and their limitations: Modeling estimated about 2.8 recovered TCR RNA copies per cell, compared with approximately 9.5 by digital PCR, which implies 30% to 35% capture efficiency. A single cell's worth of spiked-in Jurkat TCR RNA was reported detectable even among one million naive CD8 T cells. When barcode sub-clustering was left out, chimeric consensus sequences inflated TCR diversity, with chimeras reaching as high as 47%. Identical TCR molecules sharing a barcode could cause highly expanded clone sizes to be underestimated. Clones above 20 RNA copies held over 99% of molecules in CMV-specific effector cells but under 1% in naive cells. Spiked-in Jurkat TCR RNA (around nine copies' worth), which is not part of the donor repertoire, was contained in the naive libraries.

The chain joins TRBV27 to TRBJ2-5; the D region may be TRBD1 or TRBD2, each matching 5 bases equally. Sample: naive CD8+ T cells from blood, with Jurkat cell RNA spiked in. The sample's cell subset or site label, in plain terms: FACS-sorted CD8+CD4-CCR7+CD45RA+ naive T cells. This clonotype originated in a human donor in good health. Some libraries in this study had Jurkat cell RNA spiked in. The CDR3 amino acid sequence is: CASGLIGTQETQYF. The DNA reads TGTGCCAGCGGTTTAATTGGGACCCAAGAGACCCAGTACTTC.